These 2 T cell receptor beta chains came from one sample sequenced in a study of T cells in Graves' hyperthyroidism and ophthalmopathy. TCR beta CDR3 region amplification was performed from RNA transcripts. First-round RT-PCR of the TCR CDR3 relied on the HTBI primer set. Using its own MiXCR run on the multiplex PCR reads, TCRdb lists one record per CDR3 protein. The table includes 550,000 to 700,000 distinct CDR3 sequences, 46% detected once. Input material: peripheral blood or thyroid tissue (not recorded which). Receptors were obtained from an adult woman with Graves' disease, either hyperthyroidism or ophthalmopathy (not recorded which).

In regard to this clonotype: The junction shows a germline mismatch at one end, possibly a read error. This sequence joins TRBV7-9 and TRBJ1-2, with 8 bases matching TRBD1. Germline CDR1 SEHNR, CDR2 FQNEAQ (reference sequence). The CDR3 is 15 amino acids. The CDR3 DNA is TGTGCCAGCAGCTTATCAGCGACAGGGGCCTATGGCTACACTTTC. Amino acids: CASSLSATGAYGYTF.

The chain recombines TRBV11-2 with TRBJ2-7; TRBD2 matches 9 bases. Per germline, CDR1 SGHAT and CDR2 FQNNGV. Trimming at V came to 5 bases and at J to 4 bases, leaving 12 bases not matched to a gene. The CDR3 spans 16 residues. CDR3 DNA: TGTGCCAGCAGCCAAGATCGATCTAGCGGGACGTACGAGCAGTACTTC. Amino acids: CASSQDRSSGTYEQYF.